Below are 9 T cell receptor beta chains sequenced from a single sample in a study of breast tumors, draining lymph nodes, adjacent tissues. Axillary draining lymph nodes of breast cancer patients supplied the node samples. MiXCR was run by TCRdb on the multiplex PCR reads, yielding one entry per CDR3 protein. The table has some 140,000 distinct CDR3 sequences, 21% seen once. The material sequenced was axillary lymph node tissue. These receptors all come from a female donor with breast cancer. Some clones in this sample may be carry-over from other donors' samples.

This clonotype was seen many times. V and J are TRBV19 and TRBJ1-4, with 7 nucleotides matching TRBD1. J gave up 3 bases and V 4 bases, and 5 bases lay outside the gene matches. Germline-derived CDR1 and CDR2 are LNHDA and SQIVND (reference sequence). The CDR3 is made up of 15 amino acids. CDR3 sequence: CASSSSGQPNEKLFF. CDR3 nucleotide sequence: TGTGCCAGTAGTAGTTCGGGACAGCCTAATGAAAAACTGTTTTTT.

There are many counts of this clonotype. This chain connects TRBV20-1 to TRBJ2-2, with 10 bases aligning to TRBD2. The germline gives CDR1 DFQATT, CDR2 SNEGSKA (reference sequence). V was clipped by 2 bases and J by 7 bases; unmatched bases: 7. This CDR3 has 15 residues. The CDR3 region is CSARSTGTSVGELFF. Written as DNA, the CDR3 is TGCAGTGCTAGAAGTACCGGGACTAGCGTCGGGGAGCTGTTTTTT.

This clonotype was counted between two and nine times. The chain combines TRBV6-5 with TRBJ1-5; TRBD1 matches 11 bases. Germline CDR1 reads MNHEY; CDR2 reads SVGAGI. The CDR3 extends over 15 amino acids. V was pared by 4 bases and J by 11 bases, with 10 bases of the junction left unmatched. For the CDR3, the DNA is TGTGCCAGCAGTTCGGGACAGGGGGTAACCTTGGCCCAGCATTTT. Translating it yields CASSSGQGVTLAQHF.

This clonotype was recorded at least ten times. The chain recombines TRBV20-1 with TRBJ2-7; 9 nucleotides align to TRBD2. V dropped 3 bases and J dropped 7; count of bases not matched to a gene: 1. This CDR3 comprises 11 residues. Germline V gene sequence: CDR1 DFQATT, CDR2 SNEGSKA (reference sequence). CDR3 protein: CSASSGSEQYF. The CDR3 DNA follows: TGCAGTGCTAGTAGCGGGAGTGAGCAGTACTTC.

This clonotype was counted ten times or more. J is TRBJ2-7 and V is TRBV6-1; tentatively, D is TRBD1 (5 bases). V lost 5 bases and J lost 4, with 15 bases in between. The CDR3 contains 14 residues. CDR1 MNHNS and CDR2 SASEGT come from the germline V gene. The CDR3 DNA reads as TGTGCCAGCAGTCTAAACTTCAGGGTGTACGAGCAGTACTTC. This sequence encodes CASSLNFRVYEQYF.

This clonotype was seen many times. V is TRBV7-9 and J is TRBJ2-1; unclear D gene. The germline V gene has CDR1 SEHNR and CDR2 FQNEAQ (reference sequence). The CDR3 has 13 amino acids. V lost 2 bases to trimming and J lost 4 bases, with 6 bases between them. The CDR3 here is CASSLIRYNEQFF. The CDR3 bases are TGTGCCAGCAGCTTAATTAGGTACAATGAGCAGTTCTTC.

As concerns this clonotype: A read error may produce the germline difference seen at one junction end. The chain employs TRBV4-2 and TRBJ1-3; possibly TRBD1 for D (5 bases). There are 20 residues in the CDR3. Germline loops: CDR1 LGHNA, CDR2 YNFKEQ. CDR3 in amino acids: CTSSAAGPHNGLRSGNTIYF. The CDR3 DNA is TGTACCAGCAGCGCCGCGGGACCACATAATGGCCTACGCTCTGGAAACACCATATATTTT.

This clonotype was recorded many times. The rearrangement joins TRBV5-6 to TRBJ2-1, with TRBD2 matching over 11 bases. The CDR3 spans 16 residues. V lost 4 bases to trimming and J lost 3 bases; unmatched junction nucleotides: 6. Germline V CDR1 and CDR2: SGHDT, YYEEEE. The CDR3 loop is CASSQATSGNYNEQFF. The CDR3 DNA is TGTGCCAGCAGCCAAGCGACTAGCGGGAACTACAATGAGCAGTTCTTC.

This clonotype has a count of ten or more. The chain links TRBV6-1 to TRBJ1-6, with 8 bases aligning to TRBD1. Trimming took 6 bases from V and 10 from J; bases not matched to a gene: 20. Germline V gene sequence: CDR1 MNHNS, CDR2 SASEGT. The CDR3 runs 18 residues. The CDR3 sequence is CASRKDREDGAKGSPLHF. CDR3 nucleotide sequence: TGTGCCAGCAGGAAGGACAGGGAGGACGGGGCTAAAGGGTCACCCCTCCACTTT.